This TCR beta chain was identified during a study of OX40 agonist ivuxolimab in advanced cancers. The wider study: Ivuxolimab, an antibody acting as an agonist of OX40 (CD134), was used to treat patients. With a range of roughly 23 to 79, age averaged about 58 years, and 75% to 90% were male. Findings and limits, study-wide: At 0.1 to 3.0 mg/kg and by week 6, CD4+ and CD8+ T cells in the blood had expanded clonally. On average, CD8+ T cells had more expanded clones than CD4+.

The germline V gene has CDR1 SGHTA and CDR2 FQGNSA. There are 15 residues in the CDR3. V lost 5 bases to trimming and J lost 2 bases, with 15 bases between them. This table comes from immunoSEQ multiplex PCR, and its TCRdb copy is limited to in-frame clones, with some not included. The sample includes approximately 70,000 clones, 85% to 90% seen only once; the top ten take roughly 6%. To note about this clone: Its antigen is unknown.

V usage is TRBV7-2 and J usage is TRBJ1-2; D perhaps matches TRBD1 (6 bases). The sequenced sample was CD4+ or CD8+ T cells sorted from blood, obtained in a trial of the OX40 agonist ivuxolimab. The sequence was collected from an adult with an advanced solid tumor such as melanoma, head and neck, liver or kidney cancer. The CDR3 spells CASSTSGATNYGYTF. The CDR3, as DNA: TGTGCCAGCAGCACTTCGGGGGCCACGAACTATGGCTACACCTTC.